This T cell receptor beta chain was documented in a study of human T cells and chemical hapten exposure. On the study more broadly: Application of 0.01% DPC to the upper back was done by patch test, with a reading at 6 days. The cohort included alopecia areata under or over 50% scalp, totalis and universalis.

Time point specified: pre-sensitization, week 0. Specified treatment: therapeutic diphenylcyclopropenone sensitization with weekly scalp DPC. Sample donors consisted of patients with alopecia, aged 18 to 70 years, who were suitable for DPC. Unique molecular identifiers were affixed to discrete cDNA molecules within the library. One entry per CDR3 protein results from TCRdb running MiXCR on the RACE reads. The sample has tens of thousands of distinct CDR3 sequences, roughly 9.9% seen once; the top ten hold roughly 13%. Sequences were derived from whole blood, sampled in connection with sensitization to the hapten diphenylcyclopropenone (DPC). This TCR was recovered from a woman in her forties with alopecia areata. Some clones in this sample may be carry-over from other donors' samples.

CDR3 sequence reads: CASSRPAGGGTQYF. CDR3 DNA sequence: TGTGCCAGCAGTCGTCCCGCCGGTGGGGGGACCCAGTACTTC. The genes are TRBV28 and TRBJ2-5; D might be TRBD1 or TRBD2, each matching 5 bases. Germline lookup yields CDR1 MDHEN and CDR2 SYDVKM. The CDR3 has 14 residues. The V end was cut by 5 bases, the J end by 7 bases, with 17 bases between.